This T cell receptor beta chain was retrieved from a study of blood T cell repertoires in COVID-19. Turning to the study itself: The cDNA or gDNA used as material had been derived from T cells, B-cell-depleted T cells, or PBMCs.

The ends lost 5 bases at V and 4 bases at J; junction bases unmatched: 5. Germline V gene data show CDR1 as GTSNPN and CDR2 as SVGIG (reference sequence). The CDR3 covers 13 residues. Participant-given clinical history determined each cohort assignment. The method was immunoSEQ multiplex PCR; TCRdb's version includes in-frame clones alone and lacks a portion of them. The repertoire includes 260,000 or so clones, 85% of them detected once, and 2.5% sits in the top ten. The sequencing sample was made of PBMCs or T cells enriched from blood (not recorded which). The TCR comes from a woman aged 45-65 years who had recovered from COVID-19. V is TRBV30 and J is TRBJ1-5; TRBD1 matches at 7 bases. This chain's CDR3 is CAWQGQLNQPQHF. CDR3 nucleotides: TGTGCCTGGCAGGGACAGCTTAATCAGCCCCAGCATTTT. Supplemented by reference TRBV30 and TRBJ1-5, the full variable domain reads SQTIHQWPATLVQPVGSPLSLECTVEGTSNPNLYWYRQAAGRGLQLLFYSVGIGQISSEVPQNLSASRPQDRQFILSSKKLLLSDSGFYLCAWQGQLNQPQHFGDGTRLSIL.